The present T cell receptor (beta chain) was sequenced within a study of CD8+CD57+ T cells in acquired aplastic anemia. The overall study: Recorded DNA amounts for sorted CD4+ and CD8+ cells had an average of about 3.5 ug. Study conclusions and caveats: Patients had approximately 29 CD8+ CDR3 sequences in common with controls (the shared set).

Flow cytometry had shown expanded CD8+CD57+ cells in the patients chosen for sequencing. Patients uniformly had severe acquired aplastic anemia. Points on this clonotype: The antigen remains unidentified.

The template for TCR beta VDJ and CDR3 sequence profiling was genomic DNA. A single record per CDR3 protein comes from TCRdb applying MiXCR to the reads. This table has under 200,000 distinct CDR3 sequences, 48% appearing once. This CDR3 has 15 residues. The germline CDR1 and CDR2 sequences are SQVTM and ANQGSEA. Trimming shortened V by 4 bases and J by 6 bases, and 19 bases separated the two germline ends. The genes are TRBV29-1 and TRBJ2-1; tentatively, D is TRBD1 or TRBD2 (7 bases each). What was sequenced was sorted CD4+, CD8+, or CD8+CD57+ T cells (not recorded which) from PBMCs. This receptor was taken from a human donor with aplastic anemia. As DNA, the CDR3 is TGCAGCGTTGGTGCCCCAACAGGGGAGGGCAATGAGCAGTTCTTC. It translates to CSVGAPTGEGNEQFF.